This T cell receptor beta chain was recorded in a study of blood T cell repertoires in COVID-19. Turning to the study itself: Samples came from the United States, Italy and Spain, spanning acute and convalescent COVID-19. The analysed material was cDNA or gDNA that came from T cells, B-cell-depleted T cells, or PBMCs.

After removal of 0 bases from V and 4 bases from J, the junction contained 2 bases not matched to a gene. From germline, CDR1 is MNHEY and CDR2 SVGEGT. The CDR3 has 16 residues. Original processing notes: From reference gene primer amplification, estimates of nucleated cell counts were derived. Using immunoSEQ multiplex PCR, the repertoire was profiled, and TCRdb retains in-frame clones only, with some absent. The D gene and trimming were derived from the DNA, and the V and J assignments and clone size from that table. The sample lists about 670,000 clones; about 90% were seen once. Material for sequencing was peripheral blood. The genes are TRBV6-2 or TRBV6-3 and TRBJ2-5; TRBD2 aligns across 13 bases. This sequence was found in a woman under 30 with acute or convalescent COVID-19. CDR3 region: CASSYSGLAGAETQYF. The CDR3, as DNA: TGTGCCAGCAGTTACTCCGGACTAGCGGGGGCAGAGACCCAGTACTTC.